This T cell receptor (beta chain) was captured by sequencing in a study of CD8 T cells in ankylosing spondylitis. Regarding the study as a whole: There was reportedly significant enrichment of clones that were disease-linked in matched ankylosing spondylitis synovial fluid.

Worth noting for this clonotype: What it recognizes is unknown.

Germline V CDR1 and CDR2: SGHTA, FQGNSA. This CDR3 has 14 amino acids. After removal of 0 bases from V and 9 bases from J, the junction contained 5 bases not matched to a gene. TCRdb independently ran MiXCR on the 5' RACE reads; one entry per CDR3 protein. The table has 290,000 or so distinct CDR3 sequences, less than 25% seen once; the top ten hold about 3.7%. This sequence joins TRBV7-2 and TRBJ2-1, with TRBD2 matching 7 bases. This TCR came from a female donor with ankylosing spondylitis or in good health (not recorded which). Specimen: blood, either unsorted or a sorted T cell fraction (not recorded which). The DNA for the CDR3 is TGTGCCAGCAGCTTAGCGGGAGGGCAAGGTGAGCAGTTCTTC. Protein product: CASSLAGGQGEQFF.